This TCR beta chain came from a study of blood T cell repertoires in COVID-19. The germline gives CDR1 SGDLS, CDR2 YYNGEE. The V gene lost 0 bases and the J gene lost 3 bases, with 9 bases spanning the gap. The CDR3 is 14 residues long. This clone was found a few times. Repertoires were generated with immunoSEQ multiplex PCR, while TCRdb's copy carries only in-frame clones and drops some. The sample has 250,000 or so clones; roughly 87% are singletons. The V call is TRBV9, the J call TRBJ1-1, with D perhaps TRBD1 (6 bases). The specimen was peripheral blood. The sequence was obtained from a middle-aged woman who had recovered from COVID-19. The CDR3 reads CASSVAGADTEAFF. CDR3 DNA sequence: TGTGCCAGCAGCGTAGCAGGGGCTGACACTGAAGCTTTCTTT.